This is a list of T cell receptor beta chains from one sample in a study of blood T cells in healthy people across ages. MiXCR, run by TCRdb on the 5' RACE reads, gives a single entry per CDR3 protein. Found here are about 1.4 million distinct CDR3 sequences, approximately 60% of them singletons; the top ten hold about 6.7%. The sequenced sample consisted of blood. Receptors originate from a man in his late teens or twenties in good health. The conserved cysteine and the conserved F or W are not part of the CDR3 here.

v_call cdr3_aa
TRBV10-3 AISALRAGENSPLH
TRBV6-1 ASSESTGPYGYT
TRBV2 ASNAVGPRSGNTIY
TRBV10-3 AISESVNREQY
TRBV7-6 ASSLEAGPYEQY
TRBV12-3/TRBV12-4 ASSLVGQGDEQF
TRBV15 ATSRDHSYEDGLQY
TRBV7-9 ASSLAQQTSTDTQY
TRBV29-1 SDPQGAYSGANVLT
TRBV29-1 SVEWVGKNIQY
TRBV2 ASRGPAPQGNTEAF
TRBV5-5 ASSRDRGRVYGYT
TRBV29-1 SVEENSPDTQY
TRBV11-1 ASSASGQANYNEQF
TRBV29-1 SVEVERQVRRSNQPQH
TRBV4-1 ASSQGVHQGVTEAF
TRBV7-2 ASSFTPSTRVTDTQY
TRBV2 ASSVYGTGNYNEQY
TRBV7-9 ASSLDGGSGNTIY
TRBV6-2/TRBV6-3 ASSYAPTQAYEAF
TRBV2 ASSETSGYNEQY
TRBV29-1 STGQGGGYT
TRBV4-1 ASSQEFDVRGRNSPLH
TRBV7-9 ASSPAPSADTQY
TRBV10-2 ASSPGPLDERF
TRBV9 ASSDPPEGFREQF
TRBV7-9 ASSLYEGGPDTQY
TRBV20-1 SASGTSIDTQY
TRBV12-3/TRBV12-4 ASSLQGVHDEQY
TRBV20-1 SAKRLAEGTGELF
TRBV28 ASSSLDRGETQY
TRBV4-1 ASSQDTGGSNEKLF
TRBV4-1 ASSPRDRGNYGYT
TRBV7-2 ASSLALAVNNEQF
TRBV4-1 ASSQDAGAFEQY
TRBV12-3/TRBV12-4 ASSFDRGWQNSPLH
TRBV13 ASSLGTGGIGELF
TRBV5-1 ASSLGGSYEETQY
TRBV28 ASSLFSGSSYNEQF
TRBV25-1 ASSEGGSQETQY
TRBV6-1 ASSRPDLAGGTNEQF
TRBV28 ASSLGLNEAF
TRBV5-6 ASVLGSEQF
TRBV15 ATSPGREETQY
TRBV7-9 ASSMTSGPTEAF